This T cell receptor beta chain was captured by sequencing in a study of shared clonotypes between healthy human individuals. The CDR3 has 16 residues. Germline CDR1 reads SGHDT; CDR2 reads YYEEEE. Trimming took 3 bases from V and 2 from J, leaving 16 bases between them. Replicate PCRs for sorted subsets used 200 ng DNA; this equaled some 30,000 T cell genomes. Data came from immunoSEQ multiplex PCR; TCRdb stores just in-frame clones and leaves some out. The profile shows around 2,000,000 clones, less than 95% of them singletons. Naive-designated CD8 cells lacked CD45RO, were positively enriched for CCR7, and omitted terminally differentiated effector memory CD45RA+ cells.

Material for sequencing was naive CD8+ T cells sorted from blood. The sequence came from a man between 18 and 29 years old in good health. This chain connects TRBV5-6 to TRBJ2-3; perhaps TRBD2 as D (5 bases). The CDR3 sequence: CASSWSRADYTDTQYF. As DNA, the CDR3 is TGTGCCAGCAGCTGGAGTCGGGCAGACTACACAGATACGCAGTATTTT.